A selection of T cell receptor beta chains follows, all from one sample in a study of CXCR3-negative and CXCR3-positive naive CD8 T cells. For each CDR3 protein, TCRdb gives one entry from its re-call of the 5' RACE reads, without DNA. Recorded here are approximately 52,000 distinct CDR3 sequences; the top ten clones represent 20% to 25%. Sequenced: memory CD8+ T cells from blood. The receptors shown here come from a human donor in good health. Some clones in this sample may be carry-over from other donors' samples. The CDR3 runs from the conserved cysteine through the conserved F or W. Expanded clones are given a class, and other clones once, few, many or no size at all.

TRBV9	TRBJ1-1	NA	CASRREGGSEAFF
TRBV19	TRBJ2-1	NA	CASSIVGSSLEQFF
TRBV4-2	TRBJ2-2	NA	CASSHGPPAGTGELFF
TRBV12-3/TRBV12-4	TRBJ2-5	NA	CASSWGAETQYF
TRBV7-2	TRBJ2-2	NA	CASSLGGGGGELFF
TRBV15	TRBJ1-5	NA	CATSRAPDRLEPQHF
TRBV7-3	TRBJ2-3	NA	CASSSSGATTDTQYF
TRBV7-6	TRBJ1-6	NA	CASSQADRADSPLHF
TRBV7-2	TRBJ2-3	NA	CASSLDSSGRANTQYF
TRBV7-2	TRBJ2-2	NA	CASSFRDRVGIGELFF
TRBV28	TRBJ1-4	NA	CASSLEQPPLATNEKLFF
TRBV5-1	TRBJ2-1	NA	CASSITQGGSNEQFF
TRBV29-1	TRBJ2-1	NA	CSVVAGGGYNEQFF
TRBV7-3	TRBJ2-2	NA	CASSPMTRNTGELFF
TRBV5-1	TRBJ1-6	NA	CASATGLKDSPLHF
TRBV2	TRBJ1-6	NA	CASSEWAGYSPLHF
TRBV29-1	TRBJ2-5	NA	CSVGDSGTARETQYF
TRBV4-1	TRBJ2-1	NA	CASSPPRDYPVF
TRBV14	TRBJ2-7	NA	CASSHPASGGTYEQYF
TRBV27	TRBJ1-3	NA	CASSPAGQNTIYF
TRBV29-1	TRBJ2-7	NA	CSVEGLAGGYEQYF
TRBV29-1	TRBJ2-7	NA	CSVTKTDYYEQYF
TRBV4-3	TRBJ2-7	NA	CASSDGWGRDYEQYF
TRBV5-1	TRBJ2-2	NA	CASSVGAGYTGELFF
TRBV7-8	TRBJ2-5	NA	CASSLGASAETQYF
TRBV6-6	TRBJ2-5	NA	CASSPQTGAFRSTPQPETQYF
TRBV11-3	TRBJ2-3	medium-sized	CASSPPSGQYADTQYF
TRBV7-3	TRBJ1-2	NA	CASSPTGPSLGYTF